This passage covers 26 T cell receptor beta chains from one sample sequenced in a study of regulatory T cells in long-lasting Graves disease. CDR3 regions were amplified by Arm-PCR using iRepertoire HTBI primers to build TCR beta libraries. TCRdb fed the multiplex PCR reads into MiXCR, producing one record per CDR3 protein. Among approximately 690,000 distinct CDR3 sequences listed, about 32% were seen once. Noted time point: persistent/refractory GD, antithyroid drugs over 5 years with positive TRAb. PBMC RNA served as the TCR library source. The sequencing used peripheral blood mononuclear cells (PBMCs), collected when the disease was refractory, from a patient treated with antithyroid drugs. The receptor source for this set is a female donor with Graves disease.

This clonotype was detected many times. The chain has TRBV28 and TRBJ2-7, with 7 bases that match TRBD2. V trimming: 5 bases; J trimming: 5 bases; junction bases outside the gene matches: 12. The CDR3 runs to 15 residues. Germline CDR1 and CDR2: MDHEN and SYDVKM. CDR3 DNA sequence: TGTGCCAGCAGTAACTGGGAGGGGCGCAGGGACGAGCAGTACTTC. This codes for CASSNWEGRRDEQYF.

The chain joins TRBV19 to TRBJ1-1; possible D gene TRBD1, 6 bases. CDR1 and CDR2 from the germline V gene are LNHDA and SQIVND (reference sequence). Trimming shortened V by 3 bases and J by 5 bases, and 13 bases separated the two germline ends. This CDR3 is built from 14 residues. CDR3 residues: CASSMGQRRTEAFF. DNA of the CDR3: TGTGCCAGTAGTATGGGACAAAGGAGGACTGAAGCTTTCTTT.

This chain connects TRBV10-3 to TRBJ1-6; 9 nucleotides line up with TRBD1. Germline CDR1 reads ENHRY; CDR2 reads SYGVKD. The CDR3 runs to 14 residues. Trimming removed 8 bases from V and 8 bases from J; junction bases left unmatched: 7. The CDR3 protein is CAIAPRDRDSPLHF. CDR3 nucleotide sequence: TGTGCCATCGCGCCCCGGGACAGGGATTCACCCCTCCACTTT.

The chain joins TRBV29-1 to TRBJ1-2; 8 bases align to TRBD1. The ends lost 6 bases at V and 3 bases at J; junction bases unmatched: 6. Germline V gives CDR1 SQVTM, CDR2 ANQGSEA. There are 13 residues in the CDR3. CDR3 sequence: CSVHRTGHYGYTF. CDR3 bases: TGCAGCGTACACAGGACAGGGCACTATGGCTACACCTTC.

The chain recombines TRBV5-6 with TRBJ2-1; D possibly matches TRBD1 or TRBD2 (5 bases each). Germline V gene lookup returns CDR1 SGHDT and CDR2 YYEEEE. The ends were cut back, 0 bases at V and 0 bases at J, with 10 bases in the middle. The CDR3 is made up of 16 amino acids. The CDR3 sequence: CASSLAKGSSYNEQFF. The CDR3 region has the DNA TGTGCCAGCAGCTTGGCCAAGGGGAGCTCCTACAATGAGCAGTTCTTC.

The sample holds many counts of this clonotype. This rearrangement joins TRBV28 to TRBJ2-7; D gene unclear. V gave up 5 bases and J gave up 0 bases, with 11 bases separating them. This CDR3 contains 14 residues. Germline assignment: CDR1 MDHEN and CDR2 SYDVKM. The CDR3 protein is CASSAGLSSYEQYF. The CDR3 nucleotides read TGTGCCAGCAGTGCCGGGCTAAGCTCCTACGAGCAGTACTTC.

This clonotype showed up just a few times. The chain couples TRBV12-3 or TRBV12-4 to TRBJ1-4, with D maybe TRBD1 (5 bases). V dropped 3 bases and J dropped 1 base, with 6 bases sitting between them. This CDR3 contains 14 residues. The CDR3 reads CASSFQGTNEKLFF. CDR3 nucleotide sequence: TGTGCCAGCAGTTTCCAGGGAACTAATGAAAAACTGTTTTTT.

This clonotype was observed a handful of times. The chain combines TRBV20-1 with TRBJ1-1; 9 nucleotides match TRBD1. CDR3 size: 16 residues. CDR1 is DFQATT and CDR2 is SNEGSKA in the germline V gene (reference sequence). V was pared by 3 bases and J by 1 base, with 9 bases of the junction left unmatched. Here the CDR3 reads CSARGTGWRGNTEAFF. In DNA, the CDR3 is TGCAGTGCTAGGGGGACAGGGTGGAGAGGGAACACTGAAGCTTTCTTT.

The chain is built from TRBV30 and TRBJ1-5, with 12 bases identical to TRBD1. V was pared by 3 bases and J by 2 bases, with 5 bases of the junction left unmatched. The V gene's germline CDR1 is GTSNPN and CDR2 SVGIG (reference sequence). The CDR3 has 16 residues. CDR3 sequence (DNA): TGTGCCTGGAGCTTCGGGACAGGGGGCGGCAATCAGCCCCAGCATTTT. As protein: CAWSFGTGGGNQPQHF.

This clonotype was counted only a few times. For the CDR3, the DNA is TGTGCCAGCAGCGTGGGACTAGCGGGAGGGATGGAGACCCAGTACTTC. Translation: CASSVGLAGGMETQYF. The V and J genes are TRBV5-8 and TRBJ2-5; 16 bases align to TRBD2. Losses at the gene ends were 4 bases for V and 5 bases for J; bases not matched to a gene: 5. This CDR3 has 16 residues. Germline V gives CDR1 SGHTS, CDR2 YDEGEE.

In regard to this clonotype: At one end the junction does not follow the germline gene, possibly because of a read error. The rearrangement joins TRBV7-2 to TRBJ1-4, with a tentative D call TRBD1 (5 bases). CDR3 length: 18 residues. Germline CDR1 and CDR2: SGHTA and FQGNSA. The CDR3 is CASSLRRRGATTNEKLFF. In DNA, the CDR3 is TGTGCCAGCAGCTTACGGAGGAGGGGCGCGACAACTAATGAGAAACTGTTTTTT. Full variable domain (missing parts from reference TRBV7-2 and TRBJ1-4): GAGVSQSPSNKVTEKGKDVELRCDPISGHTALYWYRQSLGQGLEFLIYFQGNSAPDKSGLPSDRFSAERTGGSVSTLTIQRTQQEDSAVYLCASSLRRRGATTNEKLFFGSGTQLSVL.

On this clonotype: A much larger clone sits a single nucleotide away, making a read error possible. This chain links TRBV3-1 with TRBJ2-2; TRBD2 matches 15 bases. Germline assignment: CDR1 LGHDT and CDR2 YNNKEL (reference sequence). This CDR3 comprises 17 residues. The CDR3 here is CASVRTSGRVNTGEPFF. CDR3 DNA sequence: TGTGCCAGCGTTCGGACTAGCGGGAGGGTGAACACCGGGGAGCCGTTTTTT.

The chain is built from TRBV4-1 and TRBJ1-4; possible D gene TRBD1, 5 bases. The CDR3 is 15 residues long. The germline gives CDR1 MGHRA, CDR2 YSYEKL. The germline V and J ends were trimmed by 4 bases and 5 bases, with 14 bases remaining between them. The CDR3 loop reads CASSLMGGVNEKLFF. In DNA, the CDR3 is TGCGCCAGCAGCCTGATGGGGGGGGTAAATGAAAAACTGTTTTTT.

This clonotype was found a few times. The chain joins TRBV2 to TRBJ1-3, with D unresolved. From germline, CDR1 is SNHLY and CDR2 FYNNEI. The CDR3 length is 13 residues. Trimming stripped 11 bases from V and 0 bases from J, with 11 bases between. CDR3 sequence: CAGGLRSGNTIYF. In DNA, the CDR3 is TGTGCCGGCGGACTCCGCTCTGGAAACACCATATATTTT. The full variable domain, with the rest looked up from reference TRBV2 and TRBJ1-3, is EPEVTQTPSHQVTQMGQEVILRCVPISNHLYFYWYRQILGQKVEFLVSFYNNEISEKSEIFDDQFSVERPDGSNFTLKIRSTKLEDSAMYFCAGGLRSGNTIYFGEGSWLTVV.

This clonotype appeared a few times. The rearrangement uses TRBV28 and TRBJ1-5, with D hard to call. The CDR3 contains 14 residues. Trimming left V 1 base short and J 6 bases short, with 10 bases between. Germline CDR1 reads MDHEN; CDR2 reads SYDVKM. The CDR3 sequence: CASSLSGLVQPQHF. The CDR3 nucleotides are TGTGCCAGCAGTTTATCCGGGTTAGTTCAGCCCCAGCATTTT.

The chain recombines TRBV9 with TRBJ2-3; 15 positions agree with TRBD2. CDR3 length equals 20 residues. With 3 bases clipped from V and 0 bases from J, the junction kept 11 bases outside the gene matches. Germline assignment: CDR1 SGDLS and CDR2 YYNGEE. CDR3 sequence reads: CASSAGTSGRSISSTDTQYF. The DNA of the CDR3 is TGTGCCAGCAGCGCGGGGACTAGCGGGAGGTCCATCTCTAGCACAGATACGCAGTATTTT.

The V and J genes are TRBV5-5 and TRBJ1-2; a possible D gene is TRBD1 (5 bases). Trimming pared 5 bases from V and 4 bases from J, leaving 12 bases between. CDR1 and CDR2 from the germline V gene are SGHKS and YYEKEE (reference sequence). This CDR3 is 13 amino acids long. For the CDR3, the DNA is TGTGCCAGCAGGGCAGGGTTCTCCTATGGCTACACCTTC. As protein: CASRAGFSYGYTF.

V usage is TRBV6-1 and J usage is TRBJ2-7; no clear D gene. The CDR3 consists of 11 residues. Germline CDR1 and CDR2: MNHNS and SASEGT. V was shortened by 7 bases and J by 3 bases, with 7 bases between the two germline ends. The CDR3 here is CASKQNYEQYF. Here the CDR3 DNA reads TGTGCCAGCAAGCAGAACTACGAGCAGTACTTC.

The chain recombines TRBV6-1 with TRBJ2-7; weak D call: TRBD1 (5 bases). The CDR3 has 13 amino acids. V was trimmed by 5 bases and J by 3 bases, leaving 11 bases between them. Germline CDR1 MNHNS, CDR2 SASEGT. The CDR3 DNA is TGTGCCAGCAGTATTCAGGGATACTACGAGCAGTACTTC. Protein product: CASSIQGYYEQYF.

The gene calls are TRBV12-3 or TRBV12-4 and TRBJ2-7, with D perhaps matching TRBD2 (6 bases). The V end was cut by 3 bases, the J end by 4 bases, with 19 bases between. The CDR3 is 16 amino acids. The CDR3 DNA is TGTGCCAGCAGTTTGGACTTTGAACTAGCACCGTACGAGCAGTACTTC. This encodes CASSLDFELAPYEQYF.

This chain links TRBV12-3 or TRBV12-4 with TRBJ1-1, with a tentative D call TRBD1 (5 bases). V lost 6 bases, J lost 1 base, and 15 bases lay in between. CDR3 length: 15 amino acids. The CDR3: CASSPRGLSNTEAFF. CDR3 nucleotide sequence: TGTGCCAGCAGCCCCCGGGGACTGTCGAACACTGAAGCTTTCTTT.

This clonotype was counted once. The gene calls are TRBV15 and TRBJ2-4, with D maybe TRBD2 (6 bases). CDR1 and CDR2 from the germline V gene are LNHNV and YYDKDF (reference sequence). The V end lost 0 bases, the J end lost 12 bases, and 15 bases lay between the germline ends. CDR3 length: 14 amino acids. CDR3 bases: TGTGCCACCAGCAGAGACTGGAGGGACCGAGATCAGTACTTC. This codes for CATSRDWRDRDQYF.

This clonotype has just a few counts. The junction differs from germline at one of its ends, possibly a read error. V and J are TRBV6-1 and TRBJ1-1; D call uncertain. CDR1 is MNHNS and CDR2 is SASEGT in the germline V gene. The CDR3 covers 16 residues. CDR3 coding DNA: TGTGCCGGCAGTGACCTTTATGAGTTCATGAACACTGAAGCTTTCTTT. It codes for CAGSDLYEFMNTEAFF.

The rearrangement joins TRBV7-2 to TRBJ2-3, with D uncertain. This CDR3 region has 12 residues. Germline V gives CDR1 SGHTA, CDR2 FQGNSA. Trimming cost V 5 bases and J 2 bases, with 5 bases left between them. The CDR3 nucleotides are TGTGCCAGCAGCACCTACACAGATACGCAGTATTTT. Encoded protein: CASSTYTDTQYF.

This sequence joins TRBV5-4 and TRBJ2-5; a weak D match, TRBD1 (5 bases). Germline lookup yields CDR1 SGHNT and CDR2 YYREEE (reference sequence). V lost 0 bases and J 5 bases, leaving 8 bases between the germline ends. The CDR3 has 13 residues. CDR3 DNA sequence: TGTGCCAGCAGCTTGGCCGCAGGGGAGACCCAGTACTTC. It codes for CASSLAAGETQYF. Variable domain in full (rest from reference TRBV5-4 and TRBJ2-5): ETGVTQSPTHLIKTRGQQVTLRCSSQSGHNTVSWYQQALGQGPQFIFQYYREEENGRGNFPPRFSGLQFPNYSSELNVNALELDDSALYLCASSLAAGETQYFGPGTRLLVL.

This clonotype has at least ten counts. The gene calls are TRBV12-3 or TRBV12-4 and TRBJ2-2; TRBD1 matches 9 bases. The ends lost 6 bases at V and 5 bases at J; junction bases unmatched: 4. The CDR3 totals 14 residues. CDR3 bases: TGTGCCAGCAGCCGGGACAGGGTAACCGGGGAGCTGTTTTTT. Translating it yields CASSRDRVTGELFF.